Here is one TCR beta chain with its context. Its antigen is unknown. CDR3 length equals 16 residues. The V end was cut by 0 bases, the J end by 8 bases, with 16 bases between. The germline V gene has CDR1 MNHEY and CDR2 SVGAGI. Data came from immunoSEQ multiplex PCR; TCRdb stores just in-frame clones and leaves some out. The sample contains about 95,000 clones, roughly nine tenths of which appear only once. Autoimmune disease history or systemic immunosuppression was exclusionary. The data derive from a study of OX40 agonist ivuxolimab in advanced cancers. Study results and limitations: Which antigen the expanded peripheral T cells recognized is unknown.

This sequence originates from an adult with an advanced solid tumor such as melanoma, head and neck, liver or kidney cancer. The specimen was CD4+ or CD8+ T cells sorted from blood, collected in a trial of the OX40 agonist ivuxolimab. The chain combines TRBV6-5 with TRBJ1-4, with D uncertain. CDR3 in DNA: TGTGCCAGCAGTTACTCGGGTACGATCTTACGGGAAAAACTGTTTTTT. It is translated as CASSYSGTILREKLFF.